These T cell receptor beta chains were read from a single sample in a study of CXCR3-negative and CXCR3-positive naive CD8 T cells. TCRdb reprocessed the 5' RACE reads and keeps a single row for each CDR3 protein, giving no DNA. Seen in this sample are around 140,000 distinct CDR3 sequences; the ten most common clones hold 0.4% to 0.5%. The sequencing input was naive CXCR3+ CD8+ T cells from blood. Receptors were obtained from a human donor in good health. Some clones in this sample may be carry-over from other donors' samples. The CDR3 runs from the conserved cysteine through the conserved F or W.

>TRBJ1-1|TRBV4-1
CASSQDRDIGDEAFF
>TRBJ1-1|TRBV19
CASSYRDTEAFF
>TRBJ2-1|TRBV27
CASGELPDPYNEQFF
>TRBJ2-7|TRBV4-3
CASSQALPTGIGAYEQYF
>TRBJ2-3|TRBV28
CASILTGGGTDTQYF
>TRBJ2-7|TRBV6-6
CASSWGEAGYEQYF
>TRBJ1-2|TRBV6-5
CASSHPNGPNNYGYTF
>TRBJ2-1|TRBV29-1
CSAGWERDSRSSYNEQFF
>TRBJ2-1|TRBV19
CASSISQGFVNEQFF
>TRBJ2-5|TRBV7-7
CASSGAGETQYF
>TRBJ2-7|TRBV7-2
CASSFGYSGEQYF
>TRBJ2-1|TRBV12-3/TRBV12-4
CASRPSSCYNEQFF
>TRBJ1-2|TRBV12-3/TRBV12-4
CASTNSRHSGYTF
>TRBJ2-3|TRBV19
CASSRTDSTDTQYF
>TRBJ2-3|TRBV7-9
CASSLAPSGPTDTQYF
>TRBJ2-7|TRBV4-2
CASSQEGSWHEQYF
>TRBJ2-7|TRBV28
CASSSTGGLSPSYEQYF
>TRBJ1-1|TRBV6-5
CASRPDRGTEAFF
>TRBJ1-1|TRBV2
CASSDGVNTEAFF
>TRBJ2-2|TRBV24-1
CATSDAVAGTNTGELFF
>TRBJ2-1|TRBV5-4
CASSPPGNSYNEQFF
>TRBJ1-1|TRBV29-1
CSARTSWGNTEAFF
>TRBJ2-7|TRBV19
CASSLSTGDYEQYF
>TRBJ2-3|TRBV10-3
CAISESSRDPMGMDTQYF
>TRBJ2-3|TRBV29-1
CSVGGSRTDTQYF
>TRBJ2-3|TRBV7-8
CASLTMDAITDTQYF
>TRBJ2-7|TRBV13
CASSFYARLFLGEQYF
>TRBJ1-5|TRBV6-5
CASSYNGNSNQPQHF